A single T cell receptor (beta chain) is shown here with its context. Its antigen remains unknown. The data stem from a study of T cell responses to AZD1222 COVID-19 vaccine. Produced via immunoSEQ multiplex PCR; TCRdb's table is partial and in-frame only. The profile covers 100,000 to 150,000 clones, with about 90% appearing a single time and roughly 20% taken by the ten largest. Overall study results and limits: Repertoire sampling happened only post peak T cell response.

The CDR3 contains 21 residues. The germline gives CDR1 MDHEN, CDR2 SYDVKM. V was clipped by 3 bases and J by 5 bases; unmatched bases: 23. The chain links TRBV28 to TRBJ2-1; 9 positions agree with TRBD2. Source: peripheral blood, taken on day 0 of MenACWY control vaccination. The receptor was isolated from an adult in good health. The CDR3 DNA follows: TGTGCCAGCAGTTTTTCTCCGGGTCGGTGGCTGGTGCGGGAGGGCCACAATGAGCAGTTCTTC. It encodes CASSFSPGRWLVREGHNEQFF. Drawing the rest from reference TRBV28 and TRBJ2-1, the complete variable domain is DVKVTQSSRYLVKRTGEKVFLECVQDMDHENMFWYRQDPGLGLRLIYFSYDVKMKEKGDIPEGYSVSREKKERFSLILESASTNQTSMYLCASSFSPGRWLVREGHNEQFFGPGTRLTVL.